The clone carrying this T cell receptor (beta chain) was counted at least ten times. MiXCR, applied by TCRdb to the 5' RACE reads, yields one record per CDR3 protein. The sample consists of around 70,000 distinct CDR3 sequences, roughly 5.6% of them appearing once. In germline, CDR1 is SQVTM, CDR2 ANQGSEA. Between the trimmed V and J ends, which lost 4 bases and 7 bases, there was a span of 13 bases. This CDR3 contains 12 residues. The source of the sample is a study of neurological immune-mediated disorders. The clonotype was recovered from a man younger than 30 with multiple sclerosis. The sample was PBMCs. The rearrangement uses TRBV29-1 and TRBJ1-2; possibly TRBD1 for D (5 bases). The CDR3 DNA is TGCAGCGTTGGTTTCAGGGATAGTGGCTACACCTTC. Translation: CSVGFRDSGYTF.